The T cell receptor beta chain under discussion was sequenced for a study of shared clonotypes between healthy human individuals. Regarding this clone: The sample holds other DNA sequences that translate to the same CDR3.

The CDR3 is 14 residues long. The junction had 4 bases not matched to a gene; V was cut back by 4 bases and J by 4 bases. Germline V gene lookup returns CDR1 SQVTM and CDR2 ANQGSEA. Using immunoSEQ multiplex PCR, the repertoire was profiled, and TCRdb retains in-frame clones only, with some absent. In the table there are 2 million to 2.5 million clones, 93% of which are singletons. The sequencing sample was made of naive CD4+ T cells from PBMCs. The sample's subset: CD45RA+ positively selected. The source is a young man in good health. Some clones in this sample may be carry-over from other donors' samples. V and J are TRBV29-1 and TRBJ2-3; 11 bases fit TRBD2. The CDR3 coding sequence is TGCAGCGTTGGGCTAGCGGGGGGACCAGATACGCAGTATTTT. Translated, it gives CSVGLAGGPDTQYF.